The clone carrying this T cell receptor (beta chain) was recorded a few times. Its antigen is unknown. Germline CDR1 and CDR2: ENHRY and SYGVKD. This CDR3 has 14 residues. V dropped 4 bases and J dropped 0 bases, with 9 bases sitting between them. Vbeta (60) and Jbeta (13) primers were used in the PCR. The protocol was immunoSEQ multiplex PCR, while the TCRdb copy is restricted to in-frame clones and leaves out a portion. Among about 130,000 clones listed, over 70% were seen once. The entry originates in a study of cytomegalovirus exposure and HLA in healthy donors. Study findings and constraints: It was 150 to 200 TCR beta chains that were listed as cytomegalovirus-associated.

The sequence came from a woman aged 40 to 50 in good health and CMV-seronegative. The V call is TRBV10-3, the J call TRBJ1-2, with D hard to call. The sample comprised PBMCs. CDR3 DNA sequence: TGTGCCATCAGTGGTGAGAATGCTAACTATGGCTACACCTTC. This gives the protein CAISGENANYGYTF.